These T cell receptor beta chains were read from a single sample in a study of blood T cells in healthy people across ages. One entry per CDR3 protein, called by TCRdb with MiXCR from the 5' RACE reads. The data contain roughly 730,000 distinct CDR3 sequences, approximately 53% of them singletons. Sequencing was performed on blood. The origin of the receptors is a man in his forties in good health. Each CDR3 is given without its conserved first and last residue. Fields, in order: clone size, V gene, J gene, CDR3 protein. A clone size is listed for some rows: how often the clone was seen (once, few, many), or a class if it is expanded.

clone size: few; V gene: TRBV5-5; J gene: -; CDR3 protein: ASSSALRTRTTYEQY
clone size: -; V gene: TRBV7-2; J gene: TRBJ2-3; CDR3 protein: AGSLHRDTQY
clone size: few; V gene: TRBV20-1; J gene: TRBJ1-2; CDR3 protein: SAPRDENPNYGYT
clone size: -; V gene: TRBV27; J gene: TRBJ2-7; CDR3 protein: ASSSIQVLAGPIEQY
clone size: -; V gene: TRBV7-6; J gene: -; CDR3 protein: ASSQRTGTCEQY
clone size: few; V gene: TRBV28; J gene: TRBJ2-3; CDR3 protein: ASSPPGQGTDTQY
clone size: -; V gene: TRBV11-3; J gene: TRBJ1-6; CDR3 protein: ASSLRRNSPLH
clone size: -; V gene: TRBV29-1; J gene: TRBJ1-1; CDR3 protein: SVLPSTANTEAF
clone size: -; V gene: TRBV6-1; J gene: TRBJ1-2; CDR3 protein: ASSDRAEGGYT
clone size: few; V gene: TRBV25-1; J gene: TRBJ2-5; CDR3 protein: ASSEGQGGETQY
clone size: few; V gene: TRBV7-9; J gene: TRBJ1-2; CDR3 protein: ASSTSRRDRKHNYGYT
clone size: -; V gene: TRBV2; J gene: TRBJ2-1; CDR3 protein: ATKLAGGTNNEQF
clone size: -; V gene: TRBV7-3; J gene: TRBJ2-2; CDR3 protein: ASSFGTGVTGELF
clone size: -; V gene: TRBV4-3; J gene: TRBJ2-3; CDR3 protein: ASSQDQGAADTQY
clone size: -; V gene: TRBV6-5; J gene: TRBJ1-2; CDR3 protein: ASSVRTGDYGYT
clone size: few; V gene: TRBV12-5; J gene: TRBJ2-7; CDR3 protein: ASAPEETSRGSEYEQY
clone size: -; V gene: TRBV6-2/TRBV6-3; J gene: TRBJ2-1; CDR3 protein: ASRGLIAGGPDEQF
clone size: -; V gene: TRBV6-4; J gene: TRBJ2-1; CDR3 protein: ASAKQGDYNEQF
clone size: -; V gene: TRBV6-6; J gene: TRBJ1-6; CDR3 protein: ANSADRSRPLH
clone size: -; V gene: TRBV7-2; J gene: -; CDR3 protein: ASSLGYIQY
clone size: -; V gene: TRBV4-1; J gene: TRBJ2-1; CDR3 protein: ASSQPFDEQF
clone size: -; V gene: TRBV12-3/TRBV12-4; J gene: TRBJ2-3; CDR3 protein: ASRRGLSGGTQY
clone size: once; V gene: TRBV5-1; J gene: TRBJ2-1; CDR3 protein: ASSSTWNTYSSYNEQF
clone size: -; V gene: TRBV4-1; J gene: TRBJ1-4; CDR3 protein: AGSAREGEKLF
clone size: -; V gene: TRBV7-7; J gene: TRBJ2-5; CDR3 protein: ASSSDWERWGETQY
clone size: once; V gene: TRBV6-5; J gene: TRBJ2-5; CDR3 protein: ASSATQGAYNEQY
clone size: -; V gene: TRBV9; J gene: TRBJ2-1; CDR3 protein: ASSGKLRGRPNSYNEQF
clone size: -; V gene: TRBV27; J gene: TRBJ1-4; CDR3 protein: ATSRTSFNEKLF
clone size: -; V gene: TRBV4-2; J gene: TRBJ2-1; CDR3 protein: ASSQTLGLGGPNEQF
clone size: many; V gene: TRBV7-2; J gene: TRBJ1-5; CDR3 protein: ASSLVSLEGQPQH
clone size: -; V gene: TRBV3-1; J gene: TRBJ2-1; CDR3 protein: ASSQYGGRLYNEQF
clone size: -; V gene: TRBV20-1; J gene: TRBJ2-7; CDR3 protein: SVNAPQGTYEQY
clone size: many; V gene: TRBV5-1; J gene: TRBJ2-3; CDR3 protein: ASSRAGGSTDTQY